This TCR beta chain was identified during a study of blood T cell repertoires in COVID-19. In the study overall: The United States, Italy and Spain provided the acute and convalescent COVID-19 samples. From T cells, B-cell-depleted T cells, or PBMCs came the material, which was cDNA or gDNA.

Here immunoSEQ multiplex PCR was the method, and the copy in TCRdb shows in-frame clones only, minus some. The repertoire holds some 80,000 clones, with approximately 90% as singletons. Germline loops: CDR1 LNHDA, CDR2 SQIVND (reference sequence). Between the trimmed V and J ends, which lost 5 bases and 7 bases, there was a span of 20 bases. The CDR3 is 16 amino acids. Specimen: peripheral blood. The origin of this receptor is a human donor in a cohort sampled during active COVID-19. The chain carries TRBV19 and TRBJ2-2; D is perhaps TRBD2 (7 bases). The CDR3 loop reads CASSHEGGSVGGELFF. CDR3 nucleotides: TGTGCCAGTAGTCACGAGGGGGGGAGCGTCGGCGGGGAGCTGTTTTTT.